Below are 20 T cell receptor beta chains sequenced from a single sample in a study of T cell responses to AZD1222 COVID-19 vaccine listed by TCRdb under 2021. The sample's time point, from its label and the paper: baseline before first vaccination. The library was built by means of the immunoSEQ multiplex PCR assay. TCRdb retrieved this table from immuneACCESS and kept in-frame rearrangements only. Not all clones are present; in checked studies, unresolved V genes account for under half, and no reason is known for the remainder. Recorded for this sample are more than 110,000 clones; approximately 89% of them occurred a single time. The ten largest clonotypes hold about 4.4% of the sample. This sample comprised peripheral blood, obtained on day 0 of AZD1222 vaccination. The receptors derive from an adult in good health.

V and J are TRBV15 and TRBJ1-5, with unresolved D. The CDR3 is made up of 14 amino acids. The germline V and J ends were trimmed by 8 bases and 3 bases, with 14 bases remaining between them. Germline V gene lookup returns CDR1 LNHNV and CDR2 YYDKDF (reference sequence). The CDR3 sequence: CATSLLGTNQPQHF. CDR3 nucleotides: TGTGCCACCTCTCTATTGGGAACCAATCAGCCCCAGCATTTT.

The chain recombines TRBV3-1 (or the pseudogene TRBV3-2) with TRBJ1-2; D unclear. V lost 7 bases and J lost 7, with 16 bases in between. CDR1 LGHDT and CDR2 YNNKEL come from the germline V gene (reference sequence). This CDR3 contains 13 residues. The CDR3 reads CASTSTMTIGYTF. In DNA, the CDR3 is TGTGCCAGCACCTCAACTATGACTATTGGCTACACCTTC.

This chain uses TRBV5-1 with TRBJ1-2, with D uncertain. Per germline, CDR1 SGHRS and CDR2 YFSETQ. The V end lost 0 bases, the J end lost 3 bases, and 9 bases lay between the germline ends. The CDR3 runs 14 residues. CDR3 sequence reads: CASSLAEGHYGYTF. The CDR3 DNA is TGCGCCAGCAGCTTGGCCGAGGGCCACTATGGCTACACCTTC.

This clone was counted only a few times. The chain uses TRBV19 and TRBJ2-1; TRBD2 matches 7 bases. Germline V gives CDR1 LNHDA, CDR2 SQIVND (reference sequence). V lost 3 bases, J lost 3 bases, and 5 bases stayed unmatched. The CDR3 spans 15 residues. The chain's CDR3 is CASSIAGVDYNEQFF. The CDR3 nucleotides are TGTGCCAGTAGTATTGCGGGAGTGGACTACAATGAGCAGTTCTTC.

Of note for this clone: Other DNA sequences from this sample encode an identical CDR3 as well. The rearrangement joins TRBV7-9 to TRBJ2-7, with TRBD1 as a possible D gene (6 bases). Germline loops: CDR1 SEHNR, CDR2 FQNEAQ (reference sequence). V lost 2 bases and J lost 4, with 6 bases in between. This CDR3 comprises 12 residues. The CDR3 sequence: CASSLQGYEQYF. In nucleotides, the CDR3 is TGTGCCAGCAGCTTACAGGGGTACGAGCAGTACTTC.

This rearrangement joins TRBV15 to TRBJ1-4, with 9 bases aligning to TRBD1. Germline V gene lookup returns CDR1 LNHNV and CDR2 YYDKDF (reference sequence). J lost 7 bases, V lost 5 bases, and 11 bases had no gene match. The CDR3 consists of 16 residues. The CDR3 spells CATSERPGQGFEKLFF. The CDR3 region has the DNA TGTGCCACCAGCGAGCGACCGGGACAGGGTTTTGAAAAACTGTTTTTT.

The rearrangement links TRBV5-1 to TRBJ2-7; 10 bases are a match to TRBD1. Germline V gene lookup returns CDR1 SGHRS and CDR2 YFSETQ. J lost 7 bases, V lost 4 bases, and 8 bases had no gene match. The CDR3 loop spans 14 amino acids. CDR3 protein: CASSNDRGLGEQYF. The CDR3 DNA reads as TGCGCCAGCAGCAATGACAGGGGGCTTGGGGAGCAGTACTTC.

The chain carries TRBV5-1 and TRBJ2-3; 9 nucleotides align to TRBD2. The germline V gene has CDR1 SGHRS and CDR2 YFSETQ. The V gene end was trimmed by 4 bases and the J gene end by 0 bases; junction bases not matched to a gene: 6. This CDR3 is built from 16 residues. The CDR3 reads CASSAQTSGSTDTQYF. In DNA form, the CDR3 reads TGCGCCAGCAGCGCCCAGACTAGCGGAAGCACAGATACGCAGTATTTT.

V is TRBV6-5 and J is TRBJ1-2; weak D call: TRBD1 (6 bases). The V gene's germline CDR1 is MNHEY and CDR2 SVGAGI. Deletions cut 6 bases from V and 8 bases from J, with 19 bases between. The CDR3 totals 14 residues. CDR3 DNA sequence: TGTGCCAGCAGGCGACGACAGGATAGTCGGGGCTACACCTTC. As protein: CASRRRQDSRGYTF.

V is TRBV23-1 and J is TRBJ1-5, with D possibly being TRBD1 (5 bases). TRBV23-1 qualifies as an ORF whose function is uncertain. The ends were cut back, 0 bases at V and 2 bases at J, with 11 bases in the middle. The CDR3 is 16 amino acids. The CDR3: CASSQSRRDGNQPQHF. As DNA, the CDR3 is TGCGCCAGCAGTCAATCACGCAGGGATGGCAATCAGCCCCAGCATTTT.

The chain combines TRBV11-2 with TRBJ2-1; 11 nucleotides line up with TRBD2. Germline-derived CDR1 and CDR2 are SGHAT and FQNNGV. There are 17 residues in the CDR3. Trimming at V came to 3 bases and at J to 5 bases, leaving 9 bases not matched to a gene. CDR3 nucleotide sequence: TGTGCCAGCAGCTTGAGTTGGGGGACTAGCGGCAACAATGAGCAGTTCTTC. Amino acid sequence: CASSLSWGTSGNNEQFF. Full variable domain (missing parts from reference TRBV11-2 and TRBJ2-1): EAGVAQSPRYKIIEKRQSVAFWCNPISGHATLYWYQQILGQGPKLLIQFQNNGVVDDSQLPKDRFSAERLKGVDSTLKIQPAKLEDSAVYLCASSLSWGTSGNNEQFFGPGTRLTVL.

The sample holds one count of this clone. The rearrangement joins TRBV6-5 to TRBJ1-5; D is unresolved. Germline CDR1 MNHEY, CDR2 SVGAGI. This CDR3 is 13 amino acids long. The ends were cut back, 4 bases at V and 9 bases at J, with 13 bases in the middle. CDR3 DNA: TGTGCCAGCAGTTCGGAAATACCATCGCCCCAGCATTTT. Its translation: CASSSEIPSPQHF.

V usage is TRBV2 and J usage is TRBJ1-2; D may be TRBD1 (6 bases). The CDR3 covers 14 residues. CDR1 is SNHLY and CDR2 is FYNNEI in the germline V gene. Trimming shortened V by 4 bases and J by 4 bases, and 13 bases separated the two germline ends. CDR3 region: CASSVIGGAYGYTF. In DNA form, the CDR3 reads TGTGCCAGCAGTGTGATAGGGGGTGCCTATGGCTACACCTTC.

The chain links TRBV4-1 to TRBJ1-6; D ambiguous. The V end lost 7 bases, the J end lost 4 bases, and 14 bases lay between the germline ends. Germline CDR1 is MGHRA and CDR2 is YSYEKL. CDR3 length equals 15 residues. The CDR3 region has the DNA TGCGCCAGCAACCCCGAAACGGGATATAATTCACCCCTCCACTTT. It is translated as CASNPETGYNSPLHF.

The rearrangement links TRBV9 to TRBJ1-1; TRBD1 is a possible D gene (5 bases). This CDR3 comprises 17 residues. V was clipped by 6 bases and J by 0 bases, with 21 bases between them. CDR1 SGDLS and CDR2 YYNGEE come from the germline V gene. The CDR3 reads CASIAVSQGIVNTEAFF. The CDR3 DNA is TGTGCCAGCATCGCCGTCAGTCAGGGAATTGTGAACACTGAAGCTTTCTTT.

This chain's CDR3 is CASSTGQGGNQPQHF. As DNA, the CDR3 is TGTGCCAGCTCTACGGGACAGGGGGGAAATCAGCCCCAGCATTTT. The chain has TRBV18 and TRBJ1-5, with TRBD1 identical over 11 bases. The V and J ends lost 6 bases and 4 bases, in that order; junction bases with no gene match: 5. CDR1 is KGHSH and CDR2 is LQKENI in the germline V gene. This CDR3 has 15 residues.

The V call is TRBV6-6, the J call TRBJ2-3; 11 nucleotides agree with TRBD2. The CDR3 has 16 residues. Germline V gene data show CDR1 as MNHNY and CDR2 as SVGAGI (reference sequence). Trimming took 6 bases from V and 0 from J; bases not matched to a gene: 5. CDR3 amino acids: CASSWGLADSTDTQYF. The CDR3 coding sequence is TGTGCCAGCAGCTGGGGACTAGCGGATAGCACAGATACGCAGTATTTT.

The CDR3 spells CASSLEWIAGPYSYNEQFF. Here the CDR3 DNA reads TGTGCCAGCAGCTTGGAGTGGATAGCGGGTCCTTACTCCTACAATGAGCAGTTCTTC. This rearrangement joins TRBV5-8 to TRBJ2-1; 7 bases align to TRBD2. Germline V gives CDR1 SGHTS, CDR2 YDEGEE. The CDR3 has 19 residues. J lost 0 bases, V lost 0 bases, and 12 bases had no gene match.

The J gene is TRBJ1-4, the V gene TRBV4-2, with a possible D match to TRBD1 (6 bases). The CDR3 extends over 13 amino acids. V lost 3 bases, J lost 6 bases, and 8 bases lay in between. Germline CDR1 LGHNA, CDR2 YNFKEQ. CDR3 amino acids: CASSHRGDEKLFF. In DNA form, the CDR3 reads TGTGCCAGCAGCCATAGGGGGGATGAAAAACTGTTTTTT.

In its sample, this clone was seen once. This chain connects TRBV9 to TRBJ2-3; D might be TRBD1 or TRBD2, each matching 5 bases. V was cut by 4 bases and J by 8 bases, with 17 bases left in between. The CDR3 is made up of 14 amino acids. CDR1 and CDR2 (germline): SGDLS, YYNGEE. CDR3 region: CASSSGPVEGTQYF. CDR3 DNA: TGTGCCAGCAGCTCGGGACCCGTCGAGGGTACGCAGTATTTT.